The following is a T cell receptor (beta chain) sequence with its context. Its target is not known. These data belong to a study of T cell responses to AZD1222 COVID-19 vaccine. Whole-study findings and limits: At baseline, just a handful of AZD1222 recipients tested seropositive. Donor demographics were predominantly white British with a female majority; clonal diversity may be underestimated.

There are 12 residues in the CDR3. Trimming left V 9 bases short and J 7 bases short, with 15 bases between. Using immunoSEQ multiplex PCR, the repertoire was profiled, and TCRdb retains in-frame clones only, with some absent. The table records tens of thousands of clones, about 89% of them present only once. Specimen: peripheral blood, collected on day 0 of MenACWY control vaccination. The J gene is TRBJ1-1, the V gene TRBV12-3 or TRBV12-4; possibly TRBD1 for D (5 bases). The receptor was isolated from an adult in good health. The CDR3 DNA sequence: TGTGCCAGTGGACTGGGGCAGATTGAAGCTTTCTTT. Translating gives CASGLGQIEAFF.